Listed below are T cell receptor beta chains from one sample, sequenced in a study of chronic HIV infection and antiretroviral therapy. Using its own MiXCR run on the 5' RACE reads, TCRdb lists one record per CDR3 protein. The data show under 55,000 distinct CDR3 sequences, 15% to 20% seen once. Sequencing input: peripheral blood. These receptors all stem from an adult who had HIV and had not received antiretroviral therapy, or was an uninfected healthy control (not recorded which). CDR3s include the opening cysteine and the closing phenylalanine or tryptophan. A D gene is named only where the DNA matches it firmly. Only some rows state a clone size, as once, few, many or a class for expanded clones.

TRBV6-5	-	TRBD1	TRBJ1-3	TGTGCCAGCAGTTACGGGGGGACAGGGATCAGTATTGGAAACACCATATATTTT	CASSYGGTGISIGNTIYF
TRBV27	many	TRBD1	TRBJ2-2	TGTGCCAGCAGACTTACCGGGACAGCGAACACCGGGGAGCTGTTTTTT	CASRLTGTANTGELFF
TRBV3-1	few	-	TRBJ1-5	TGTGCCAGCAGCCAGACGGGGTCAGGACGGCAGCCCCAGCATTTT	CASSQTGSGRQPQHF
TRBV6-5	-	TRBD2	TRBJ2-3	TGTGCCAGCAGTTGGACTAGCGGGAGAGATACGCAGTATTTT	CASSWTSGRDTQYF
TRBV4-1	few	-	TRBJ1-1	TGCGCCAGCAGCCAACTATATGGTCCTGAAGCTTTCTTT	CASSQLYGPEAFF
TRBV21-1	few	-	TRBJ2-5	TGTGCCAGCAGCAAAGACGCTCCGGGGGGCGCAAAGAATGCCCAGTACTTC	CASSKDAPGGAKNAQYF
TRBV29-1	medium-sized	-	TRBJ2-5	TGCAGCGTTGAAAGAGACTCAGAGACCCAGTACTTC	CSVERDSETQYF
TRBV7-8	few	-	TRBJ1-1	TGTGCCAGCAGCTTCCGACGGGGGGCCGGCATTGAAGCTTTCTTT	CASSFRRGAGIEAFF
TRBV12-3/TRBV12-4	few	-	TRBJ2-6	TGTGCCAGCAGTTTAGGAATCGGAGCCTTCAGCTCTGGGGCCAACGTCCTGACTTTC	CASSLGIGAFSSGANVLTF
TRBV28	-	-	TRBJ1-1	TGTGCCAGCATCCGGACGGGGGTGCGAGCTTTCTTT	CASIRTGVRAFF
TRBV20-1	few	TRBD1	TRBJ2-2	TGCAGTGCTAGGAGTGACAGGGGGTACACCGGGGAGCTGTTTTTT	CSARSDRGYTGELFF
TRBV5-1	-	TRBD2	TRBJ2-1	TGCGCCAGCAGCTTGGAGGGACTAGCGGGTTACAATGAGCAGTTCTTC	CASSLEGLAGYNEQFF
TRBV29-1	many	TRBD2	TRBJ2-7	TGCAGCGCTGCTAGCGGGAGATTTGAGCAGTACTTC	CSAASGRFEQYF
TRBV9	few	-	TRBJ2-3	TGTGCCAGCAGCGCAGGGGTAGATACGCAGTATTTT	CASSAGVDTQYF
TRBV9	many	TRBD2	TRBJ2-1	TGTGCCAGCAGCCCGAGACTAGCTCAGATATGGTACAATGAGCAGTTCTTC	CASSPRLAQIWYNEQFF
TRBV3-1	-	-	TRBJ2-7	TGTGCCAGCAGCCAAGCTATAGGTAGCGGAGGCTACGAGCAGTACTTC	CASSQAIGSGGYEQYF
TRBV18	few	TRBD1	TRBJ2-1	TGTGCCAGCTCACCAGGACAGGATGAGCAGTTCTTC	CASSPGQDEQFF
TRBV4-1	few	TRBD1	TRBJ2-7	TGCGCCAGCAGCCAAGCCGGACAGGGGTACGAGCAGTACTTC	CASSQAGQGYEQYF
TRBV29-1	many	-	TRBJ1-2	TGCAGCGTTGTATACAGAACAGACTATGGCTACACCTTC	CSVVYRTDYGYTF
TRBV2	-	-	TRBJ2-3	TGTGCCAGCAGGGCACCCCTGACTACAAATACGCAGTATTTT	CASRAPLTTNTQYF
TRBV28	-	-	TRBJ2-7	TGTGCCAGCAGTTTTAGACAGGCCTACGAGCAGTACTTC	CASSFRQAYEQYF
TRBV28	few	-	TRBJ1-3	TGTGCCAGCAGTTTACCTGGGGGAGGAAACACCATATATTTT	CASSLPGGGNTIYF
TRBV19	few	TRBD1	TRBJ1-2	TGTGCCAGTACCAGGGGGGACAAACTAAACTATGGCTACACCTTC	CASTRGDKLNYGYTF
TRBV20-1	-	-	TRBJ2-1	TGCAGTGCTTCGGGCCCCGGGACCGAGGATGAGCAGTTCTTC	CSASGPGTEDEQFF